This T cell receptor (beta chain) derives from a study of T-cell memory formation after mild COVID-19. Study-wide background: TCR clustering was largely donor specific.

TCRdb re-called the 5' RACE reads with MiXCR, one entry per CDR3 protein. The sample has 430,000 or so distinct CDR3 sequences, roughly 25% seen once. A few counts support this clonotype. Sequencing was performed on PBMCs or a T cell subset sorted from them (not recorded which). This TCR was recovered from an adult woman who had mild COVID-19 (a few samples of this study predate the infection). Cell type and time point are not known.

CDR3 region: CASSSGWIKNIQYF. CDR3 sequence (DNA): TGTGCCAGCAGTTCCGGCTGGATCAAAAACATTCAGTACTTC. J is TRBJ2-4 and V is TRBV11-3, with unresolved D. Germline CDR1 and CDR2: SGHNT and YENEEA. V was pared by 6 bases and J by 3 bases, with 12 bases between. The CDR3 extends over 14 amino acids.